The present entry profiles one TCR beta chain with its context. A much more abundant neighbour one base away suggests this may be a read error. At the DNA level, this CDR3 is encoded by other sequences in the same sample as well. This entry comes from a study of metastatic and nonmetastatic thyroid tumors. None of the patients had undergone any treatment ahead of thyroid surgery. CDR3 size: 11 residues. Germline V lookup: CDR1 GTSNPN, CDR2 SVGIG (reference sequence). TCRdb ran MiXCR on the PCR reads. The sample shows about 39,000 clones, over 15% of them seen only once. Specimen: tumor tissue. The rearrangement uses TRBV30 and TRBJ2-1; unclear D gene. The TCR sequence derives from a female donor with papillary thyroid cancer or a benign thyroid nodule (not recorded which). Some clones in this sample may be carry-over from other donors' samples. Here the CDR3 reads CAWSPMAEQLF. In DNA form, the CDR3 reads TGTGCCTGGAGCCCCATGGCGGAGCAGTTATTC.